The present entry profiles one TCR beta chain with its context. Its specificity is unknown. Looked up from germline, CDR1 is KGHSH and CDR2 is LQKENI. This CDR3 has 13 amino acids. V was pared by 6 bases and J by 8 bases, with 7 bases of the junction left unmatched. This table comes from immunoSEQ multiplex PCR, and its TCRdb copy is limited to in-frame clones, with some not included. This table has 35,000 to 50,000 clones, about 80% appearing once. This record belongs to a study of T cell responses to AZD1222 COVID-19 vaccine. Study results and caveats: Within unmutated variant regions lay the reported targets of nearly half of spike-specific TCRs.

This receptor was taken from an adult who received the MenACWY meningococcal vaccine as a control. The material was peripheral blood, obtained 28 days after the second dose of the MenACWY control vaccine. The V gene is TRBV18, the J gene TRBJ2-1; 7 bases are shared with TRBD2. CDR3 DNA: TGTGCCAGCTCCCTTAGACTAGCCGATGAGCAGTTCTTC. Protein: CASSLRLADEQFF.